This is a list of T cell receptor beta chains from one sample in a study of shared clonotypes between healthy human individuals. Method: immunoSEQ multiplex PCR; TCRdb's copy keeps in-frame clones and lacks some. The data show some 660,000 clones, around 73% seen once. The sequenced material came from memory CD4+ T cells sorted from blood. These receptors were obtained from a woman aged 30 to 39 in good health. Each CDR3 is given with its conserved first and last residue. Fields, in order: J gene, V gene, D gene, clone size, CDR3 protein, CDR3 DNA. The D gene is left open where the match is weak. Clone size is given for some rows only: seen once, a few or many times, or a class if the clone is expanded.

j_gene: TRBJ2-2; v_gene: TRBV11-2; d_gene: -; abundance: -; CDR3aa: CASSLGVGRVRTGELFF; CDR3nt: TGTGCCAGCAGCTTAGGGGTGGGCAGGGTGCGGACCGGGGAGCTGTTTTTT
j_gene: TRBJ2-1; v_gene: TRBV28; d_gene: -; abundance: once; CDR3aa: CASRPLLYNEQFF; CDR3nt: TGTGCCAGCAGACCTCTCTTATACAATGAGCAGTTCTTC
j_gene: TRBJ2-7; v_gene: TRBV29-1; d_gene: TRBD2; abundance: -; CDR3aa: CSVTRTSGPYEQYF; CDR3nt: TGCAGCGTTACCCGGACTAGCGGGCCCTACGAGCAGTACTTC
j_gene: TRBJ2-1; v_gene: TRBV7-6; d_gene: TRBD2; abundance: -; CDR3aa: CASTDVAGGRSEQFF; CDR3nt: TGTGCCAGCACTGACGTTGCGGGAGGGCGTAGTGAGCAGTTCTTC
j_gene: TRBJ2-2; v_gene: TRBV7-3; d_gene: -; abundance: few; CDR3aa: CASSMGTNTGELFF; CDR3nt: TGTGCCAGCAGCATGGGAACGAACACCGGGGAGCTGTTTTTT
j_gene: TRBJ1-5; v_gene: TRBV5-1; d_gene: -; abundance: -; CDR3aa: CASSFYPDTNQPQHF; CDR3nt: TGCGCCAGCAGCTTCTATCCCGACACAAATCAGCCCCAGCATTTT
j_gene: TRBJ1-4; v_gene: TRBV5-5; d_gene: -; abundance: -; CDR3aa: CASSHGRDAEKLFF; CDR3nt: TGTGCCAGCAGCCACGGACGGGACGCTGAAAAACTGTTTTTT
j_gene: TRBJ2-2; v_gene: TRBV19; d_gene: TRBD2; abundance: -; CDR3aa: CASSIVTGGLRTGELFF; CDR3nt: TGTGCCAGTAGTATAGTGACGGGAGGGCTACGAACCGGGGAGCTGTTTTTT
j_gene: TRBJ1-3; v_gene: TRBV30; d_gene: -; abundance: -; CDR3aa: CAWRGPGNTIYF; CDR3nt: TGTGCCTGGAGGGGGCCTGGAAACACCATATATTTT
j_gene: TRBJ2-7; v_gene: TRBV27; d_gene: TRBD2; abundance: -; CDR3aa: CASSPILLGLAGSSYEQYF; CDR3nt: TGTGCCAGCAGTCCCATTCTACTGGGACTAGCGGGAAGCTCCTACGAGCAGTACTTC
j_gene: TRBJ1-5; v_gene: TRBV6-5; d_gene: -; abundance: -; CDR3aa: CASSNARYNQPQHF; CDR3nt: TGTGCCAGCAGTAACGCCAGGTACAATCAGCCCCAGCATTTT
j_gene: TRBJ2-3; v_gene: TRBV4-1; d_gene: TRBD2; abundance: -; CDR3aa: CASSQDGASGLADTQYF; CDR3nt: TGCGCCAGCAGCCAAGATGGGGCTAGCGGATTGGCAGATACGCAGTATTTT
j_gene: TRBJ1-5; v_gene: TRBV4-1; d_gene: -; abundance: -; CDR3aa: CASSTGTVSNQPQHF; CDR3nt: TGCGCCAGCAGTACCGGGACGGTCAGCAATCAGCCCCAGCATTTT
j_gene: TRBJ2-1; v_gene: TRBV28; d_gene: -; abundance: -; CDR3aa: CASSPQGLAYNEQFF; CDR3nt: TGTGCCAGCAGTCCCCAGGGTCTCGCCTACAATGAGCAGTTCTTC
j_gene: TRBJ2-7; v_gene: TRBV28; d_gene: TRBD1; abundance: -; CDR3aa: CASSSPGQGKTYEQYF; CDR3nt: TGTGCCAGCAGTTCCCCCGGACAGGGCAAGACCTACGAGCAGTACTTC
j_gene: TRBJ1-5; v_gene: TRBV27; d_gene: -; abundance: -; CDR3aa: CASSFSGAFNQPQHF; CDR3nt: TGTGCCAGCAGTTTTTCAGGGGCCTTCAATCAGCCCCAGCATTTT
j_gene: TRBJ2-7; v_gene: TRBV28; d_gene: -; abundance: -; CDR3aa: CASSMPGPSYEQYF; CDR3nt: TGTGCCAGCAGTATGCCAGGTCCCTCCTACGAGCAGTACTTC
j_gene: TRBJ1-4; v_gene: TRBV7-6; d_gene: -; abundance: -; CDR3aa: CASSLRANEKLFF; CDR3nt: TGTGCCAGCAGCTTGAGAGCTAATGAAAAACTGTTTTTT
j_gene: TRBJ1-1; v_gene: TRBV29-1; d_gene: -; abundance: -; CDR3aa: CSVGKGSGGEAFF; CDR3nt: TGCAGCGTTGGGAAGGGGAGCGGTGGTGAAGCTTTCTTT
j_gene: TRBJ2-7; v_gene: TRBV7-9; d_gene: TRBD2; abundance: -; CDR3aa: CASSLAGTSRYEQYF; CDR3nt: TGTGCCAGCAGCTTAGCGGGGACTAGCCGGTACGAGCAGTACTTC
j_gene: TRBJ2-1; v_gene: TRBV5-1; d_gene: TRBD1; abundance: -; CDR3aa: CASSSQPGQGAYNEQFF; CDR3nt: TGCGCCAGCAGCTCACAACCAGGACAGGGGGCCTACAATGAGCAGTTCTTC
j_gene: TRBJ2-3; v_gene: TRBV7-2; d_gene: TRBD2; abundance: few; CDR3aa: CASSLATVAGASTDTQYF; CDR3nt: TGTGCCAGCAGCTTGGCAACCGTAGCGGGAGCTAGCACAGATACGCAGTATTTT
j_gene: TRBJ1-2; v_gene: TRBV5-1; d_gene: -; abundance: few; CDR3aa: CASSFSEASSYGYTF; CDR3nt: TGCGCCAGCAGCTTTAGTGAAGCCTCCTCCTATGGCTACACCTTC
j_gene: TRBJ2-7; v_gene: TRBV6-1; d_gene: -; abundance: -; CDR3aa: CASSEQGLGEQYF; CDR3nt: TGTGCCAGCAGTGAACAGGGGTTAGGAGAGCAGTACTTC
j_gene: TRBJ1-1; v_gene: TRBV2; d_gene: -; abundance: -; CDR3aa: CASSADYEAFF; CDR3nt: TGTGCCAGCAGTGCAGACTATGAAGCTTTCTTT
j_gene: TRBJ2-7; v_gene: TRBV6-6; d_gene: -; abundance: -; CDR3aa: CASSYSGGGSYEQYF; CDR3nt: TGTGCCAGCAGTTACTCGGGGGGCGGTTCTTACGAGCAGTACTTC
j_gene: TRBJ1-1; v_gene: TRBV28; d_gene: -; abundance: -; CDR3aa: CASSNLGVGTEAFF; CDR3nt: TGTGCCAGCAGTAACCTAGGGGTGGGCACTGAAGCTTTCTTT
j_gene: TRBJ2-6; v_gene: TRBV6-6; d_gene: -; abundance: few; CDR3aa: CASSRGGGFGANVLTF; CDR3nt: TGTGCCAGCAGCAGGGGAGGGGGCTTTGGGGCCAACGTCCTGACTTTC
j_gene: TRBJ1-5; v_gene: TRBV28; d_gene: -; abundance: once; CDR3aa: CASSLGLQGNQPQHF; CDR3nt: TGTGCCAGCAGTTTAGGGCTACAGGGCAATCAGCCCCAGCATTTT
j_gene: TRBJ2-7; v_gene: TRBV28; d_gene: -; abundance: once; CDR3aa: CASSSTHTGTASYEQYF; CDR3nt: TGTGCCAGCAGTTCAACGCACACCGGGACGGCCTCCTACGAGCAGTACTTC
j_gene: TRBJ2-3; v_gene: TRBV27; d_gene: -; abundance: few; CDR3aa: CASSWLDTQYF; CDR3nt: TGTGCCAGCAGTTGGTTGGATACGCAGTATTTT
j_gene: TRBJ2-5; v_gene: TRBV29-1; d_gene: -; abundance: -; CDR3aa: CSVRPTGTQYF; CDR3nt: TGCAGCGTGCGGCCAACGGGGACCCAGTACTTC
j_gene: TRBJ1-1; v_gene: TRBV5-1; d_gene: TRBD1; abundance: -; CDR3aa: CASSGSARGTEAFF; CDR3nt: TGCGCCAGCAGTGGCTCTGCCAGGGGGACTGAAGCTTTCTTT
j_gene: TRBJ2-2; v_gene: TRBV12-5; d_gene: -; abundance: -; CDR3aa: CASGQYTGRTGELFF; CDR3nt: TGTGCTAGTGGACAATATACAGGGCGCACCGGGGAGCTGTTTTTT
j_gene: TRBJ1-1; v_gene: TRBV29-1; d_gene: -; abundance: -; CDR3aa: CSAGQMTEAFF; CDR3nt: TGCAGCGCCGGACAGATGACTGAAGCTTTCTTT
j_gene: TRBJ2-5; v_gene: TRBV7-3; d_gene: -; abundance: -; CDR3aa: CASSLTSQGGWETQYF; CDR3nt: TGTGCCAGCAGCTTAACGTCCCAGGGAGGTTGGGAGACCCAGTACTTC
j_gene: TRBJ2-2; v_gene: TRBV6-5; d_gene: -; abundance: -; CDR3aa: CASGQRTPTGELFF; CDR3nt: TGTGCCAGCGGTCAGCGGACTCCCACCGGGGAGCTGTTTTTT
j_gene: TRBJ1-5; v_gene: TRBV10-1; d_gene: -; abundance: many; CDR3aa: CASSEYGNQPQHF; CDR3nt: TGCGCCAGCAGTGAGTACGGCAATCAGCCCCAGCATTTT
j_gene: TRBJ2-7; v_gene: TRBV5-4; d_gene: -; abundance: -; CDR3aa: CASSRGTSSYEQYF; CDR3nt: TGTGCCAGCAGCCGAGGGACGAGCTCCTACGAGCAGTACTTC
j_gene: TRBJ2-3; v_gene: TRBV25-1; d_gene: -; abundance: many; CDR3aa: CASSEKFTGSHTDTQYF; CDR3nt: TGTGCCAGCAGTGAAAAGTTTACAGGGTCCCACACAGATACGCAGTATTTT
j_gene: TRBJ2-7; v_gene: TRBV21-1; d_gene: -; abundance: -; CDR3aa: CARLRGLDLYEQYF; CDR3nt: TGTGCCAGACTAAGAGGACTAGATCTCTACGAGCAGTACTTC
j_gene: TRBJ1-2; v_gene: TRBV7-2; d_gene: -; abundance: -; CDR3aa: CASSKAGGINYGYTF; CDR3nt: TGTGCCAGCAGCAAGGCGGGGGGTATAAACTATGGCTACACCTTC
j_gene: TRBJ2-4; v_gene: TRBV2; d_gene: TRBD2; abundance: few; CDR3aa: CASSEEGLAGENIQYF; CDR3nt: TGTGCCAGCAGTGAGGAGGGACTAGCGGGAGAAAACATTCAGTACTTC
j_gene: TRBJ2-2; v_gene: TRBV28; d_gene: -; abundance: -; CDR3aa: CASERKRGAHGELFF; CDR3nt: TGTGCCAGCGAGAGGAAAAGGGGGGCACACGGGGAGCTGTTTTTT
j_gene: TRBJ2-1; v_gene: TRBV2; d_gene: TRBD2; abundance: -; CDR3aa: CASSEFGGRIGEQFF; CDR3nt: TGTGCCAGCAGTGAATTTGGCGGGAGAATCGGCGAGCAGTTCTTC
j_gene: TRBJ2-4; v_gene: TRBV27; d_gene: -; abundance: few; CDR3aa: CASSFRPLGDDIQYF; CDR3nt: TGTGCCAGCAGTTTTCGCCCCCTCGGCGACGACATTCAGTACTTC
j_gene: TRBJ1-1; v_gene: TRBV19; d_gene: TRBD1; abundance: -; CDR3aa: CASEGGGGRNTEAFF; CDR3nt: TGTGCCAGCGAAGGGGGCGGGGGGCGGAACACTGAAGCTTTCTTT
j_gene: TRBJ2-7; v_gene: TRBV18; d_gene: TRBD1; abundance: many; CDR3aa: CASSPDRGFYEQYF; CDR3nt: TGTGCCAGCTCACCTGACAGGGGGTTCTACGAGCAGTACTTC